This TCR beta chain was documented in a study of blood T cell repertoires in COVID-19. Study overall: Sites in the United States, Italy and Spain provided acute and convalescent COVID-19 samples. Sample material is recorded as cDNA or gDNA derived from T cells, B-cell-depleted T cells, or PBMCs.

As handled by the study authors: Estimation of nucleated cell counts was performed using reference gene primer amplification. Profiled with immunoSEQ multiplex PCR; TCRdb holds only in-frame clones, not every one. That table is the source of V, J and clone size, and D and trimming were worked out from the DNA. The sample gives 250,000 to 350,000 clones, approximately 90% of which show up once; 2.2% is in the top ten. Germline V gene sequence: CDR1 SGHKS, CDR2 YYEKEE (reference sequence). Trimming shortened V by 2 bases and J by 3 bases, and 8 bases separated the two germline ends. The CDR3 extends over 13 amino acids.

This clonotype was obtained from a woman in her 50s who had recovered from COVID-19. Sequencing was performed on peripheral blood. The chain combines TRBV5-5 with TRBJ1-1; weak D call: TRBD1 (5 bases). CDR3 loop: CASSFSGDTEAFF. CDR3 DNA: TGTGCCAGCAGCTTTTCGGGGGACACTGAAGCTTTCTTT. Full variable domain (outside the CDR3, taken from reference TRBV5-5 and TRBJ1-1): DAGVTQSPTHLIKTRGQQVTLRCSPISGHKSVSWYQQVLGQGPQFIFQYYEKEERGRGNFPDRFSARQFPNYSSELNVNALLLGDSALYLCASSFSGDTEAFFGQGTRLTVV.